Listed below are T cell receptor beta chains from one sample, sequenced in a study of shared clonotypes between healthy human individuals. The data were produced by immunoSEQ multiplex PCR, yet TCRdb's version contains in-frame clones alone and is incomplete. This sample has around 2.1 million clones; about 93% occur once, and the top ten carry roughly 1.7%. The specimen was naive CD8+ T cells from PBMCs. These receptors came from a man aged 18-30 years in good health. Some clones in this sample may be carry-over from other donors' samples. CDR3s include the opening cysteine and the closing phenylalanine or tryptophan. The D gene is left open where the match is weak. The size entry is marked missing in some rows and otherwise reads once, few, many or a size class.

V gene	J gene	clone size	D gene	CDR3 DNA	CDR3 protein
TRBV10-3	TRBJ2-3	-	TRBD1	TGTGCCATCACTCCCGGGACAGGGGGCACAGATACGCAGTATTTT	CAITPGTGGTDTQYF
TRBV7-9	TRBJ1-3	-	-	TGTGCCAGCAGTCCCCCGACAGTCGAGGCTGGAAACACCATATATTTT	CASSPPTVEAGNTIYF
TRBV7-6	TRBJ2-1	-	TRBD1	TGTGCCAGCAGCATGACAGGGCCCTCCTACAATGAGCAGTTCTTC	CASSMTGPSYNEQFF
TRBV5-4	TRBJ1-2	-	TRBD1	TGTGCCAGCAGCCTTGGCACAGGGGGTACCACCTTC	CASSLGTGGTTF
TRBV19	TRBJ2-1	-	-	TGTGCCAGTAGTATCTTTGGTACCGGGGTTCACAATGAGCAGTTCTTC	CASSIFGTGVHNEQFF
TRBV7-9	TRBJ2-5	once	-	TGTGCCAGCAGCCAGGGGACCCCAAAAGAGACCCAGTACTTC	CASSQGTPKETQYF
TRBV27	TRBJ2-3	once	-	TGTGCCAGCAGTACCAGCACGGGGGATACGCAGTATTTT	CASSTSTGDTQYF
TRBV4-1	TRBJ1-1	-	-	TGCGCCAGCAGCCGTCAGGGACCCATGAACACTGAAGCTTTCTTT	CASSRQGPMNTEAFF
TRBV13	TRBJ1-5	-	TRBD1	TGTGCCAGCAGCCGCGGACAGGGTATTCAGCCCCAGCATTTT	CASSRGQGIQPQHF
TRBV7-3	TRBJ2-1	-	-	TGTGCCAGCAGCTTCGGACCCAATGAGCAGTTCTTC	CASSFGPNEQFF
TRBV11-2	TRBJ1-1	-	-	TGTGCCAGCAGCTTAACAGGGAACACTGAAGCTTTCTTT	CASSLTGNTEAFF
TRBV27	TRBJ1-1	-	-	TGTGCCAGCAGTCAACTGGGCAGGTGGGAAAACACTGAAGCTTTCTTT	CASSQLGRWENTEAFF
TRBV11-2	TRBJ1-3	-	-	TGTGCCAGCAGCCCATGGGACTCCTTTGGAAACACCATATATTTT	CASSPWDSFGNTIYF
TRBV4-3	TRBJ1-2	-	-	TGCGCCAGCAGCAAAGTCAGGGCGAATGGCTACACCTTC	CASSKVRANGYTF
TRBV7-2	TRBJ2-1	-	TRBD1	TGTGCCAGCAGCTTTGGGACAGGGATGAACAATGAGCAGTTCTTC	CASSFGTGMNNEQFF
TRBV9	TRBJ2-3	-	-	TGTGCCAGCAGCTTGTATTCTGGACCTACGACGGATACGCAGTATTTT	CASSLYSGPTTDTQYF
TRBV5-5	TRBJ2-7	-	TRBD2	TGTGCCAGCAGCTGGACTAGCGGGCATCACGAGCAGTACTTC	CASSWTSGHHEQYF
TRBV7-8	TRBJ2-7	-	TRBD1	TGTGCCAGCAGGTACCAACCGGGACAGGGTTCCTACGAGCAGTACTTC	CASRYQPGQGSYEQYF
TRBV9	TRBJ2-2	-	TRBD2	TGTGCCAGCAGCGTAGGACTAGCGAGGGTCAACACCGGGGAGCTGTTTTTT	CASSVGLARVNTGELFF
TRBV5-6	TRBJ2-3	-	TRBD1	TGTGCCAGCAGTTCCCTGGACAGGGCGTTGACAGATACGCAGTATTTT	CASSSLDRALTDTQYF
TRBV4-1	TRBJ1-5	once	TRBD1	TGCGCCAGCAGCCCCGGACAGGGAACTTATGGGCCCCAGCATTTT	CASSPGQGTYGPQHF
TRBV4-1	TRBJ2-7	-	-	TGCGCCAGCAGCCAAGAAGGGCCAGGGAGTTTCTACGAGCAGTACTTC	CASSQEGPGSFYEQYF
TRBV7-9	TRBJ1-5	-	-	TGTGCCAGCAGCTTGACGGATCAGCCCCAGCATTTT	CASSLTDQPQHF
TRBV7-3	TRBJ1-1	-	TRBD1	TGTGCCAGCAGCCCCCAACCGGACTGGTCACAGGGGAATCCTGACACTGAAGCTTTCTTT	CASSPQPDWSQGNPDTEAFF
TRBV27	TRBJ1-1	few	-	TGTGCCAGCAGTTCCACCCCCAGGGACACTGAAGCTTTCTTT	CASSSTPRDTEAFF
TRBV10-3	TRBJ2-7	-	-	TGTGCCATCAGTGAGGTGGGCAGCTCCTACGAGCAGTACTTC	CAISEVGSSYEQYF
TRBV5-8	TRBJ2-7	-	-	TGTGCCAGCAGTTACTCCGGGACTCCTTACTACGAGCAGTACTTC	CASSYSGTPYYEQYF
TRBV6-6	TRBJ2-7	-	-	TGTGCCAGCATCCAAGGGGGCTCCTACGAGCAGTACTTC	CASIQGGSYEQYF
TRBV14	TRBJ2-7	once	-	TGTGCCAGCAGCCAAGATGGAGGGTCCTACGAGCAGTACTTC	CASSQDGGSYEQYF
TRBV5-6	TRBJ2-1	once	-	TGTGCCAGCAGCTTTGGGACTCCGGTGGATGAGCAGTTCTTC	CASSFGTPVDEQFF
TRBV28	TRBJ2-7	-	TRBD1	TGTGCCAGTTCAATTCCGGGACAGAGCTCCTACGAGCAGTACTTC	CASSIPGQSSYEQYF
TRBV29-1	TRBJ2-3	once	-	TGCAGCGTTTTCTCCCCCAACACAGATACGCAGTATTTT	CSVFSPNTDTQYF
TRBV9	TRBJ1-3	-	TRBD1	TGTGCCAGCAGCGTGGGGACAGGGAGTGGAAACACCATATATTTT	CASSVGTGSGNTIYF
TRBV13	TRBJ2-7	-	TRBD1	TGTGCCAGCAGCGCTTACAGGGGGCGGAGGTACGAGCAGTACTTC	CASSAYRGRRYEQYF
TRBV7-9	TRBJ1-2	-	-	TGTGCCAGCAGCACACAGGAGGACTATGGCTACACCTTC	CASSTQEDYGYTF
TRBV28	TRBJ1-3	-	-	TGTGCCAGCAGTCCGCCAGGGAAATTACCGAGCTCTGGAAACACCATATATTTT	CASSPPGKLPSSGNTIYF
TRBV9	TRBJ2-2	-	-	TGTGCCAGCAGCCCTCATGCGGCCGGGGAGCTGTTTTTT	CASSPHAAGELFF
TRBV19	TRBJ2-7	-	TRBD1	TGTGCCAGTAGTACGCGGGACAGGCTCGACGAGCAGTACTTC	CASSTRDRLDEQYF
TRBV25-1	TRBJ1-3	-	-	TGTGCCAGCAGTTTTCAATCAGGATTCTCTGGAAACACCATATATTTT	CASSFQSGFSGNTIYF
TRBV5-1	TRBJ2-7	-	TRBD1	TGCGCCAGCAGCATGGGACAGAACTACGAGCAGTACTTC	CASSMGQNYEQYF
TRBV7-2	TRBJ2-1	-	TRBD1	TGTGCCAGCAGCTTTAGGGGACAGGGGAGAGAATCCTACAATGAGCAGTTCTTC	CASSFRGQGRESYNEQFF
TRBV4-2	TRBJ1-5	-	-	TGTGCCAGCAGCCAAGAAACAGGGAAGGTTCAGCCCCAGCATTTT	CASSQETGKVQPQHF
TRBV28	TRBJ1-2	-	-	TGTGCCAGCAGTTTCATACTCCAGGGGCCGGCCCGCCATGGCTACACCTTC	CASSFILQGPARHGYTF
TRBV27	TRBJ2-6	-	-	TGTGCCAGCAGTCCCAGCTTACGGGCCAACGTCCTGACTTTC	CASSPSLRANVLTF
TRBV7-9	TRBJ2-3	once	-	TGTGCCAGCAACCGGCCCCCGTTAGGGGATACGCAGTATTTT	CASNRPPLGDTQYF
TRBV7-6	TRBJ2-3	-	-	TGTGCCAGCAGTCCATCCGGGGGGCCCGCTACGCAGTATTTT	CASSPSGGPATQYF
TRBV28	TRBJ1-4	-	-	TGTGCCAGCAGCATCACAGGGACCCTAGAGGAAAAACTGTTTTTT	CASSITGTLEEKLFF
TRBV28	TRBJ2-7	-	TRBD1	TGTGCCAGCAGTTTACAGGGGGTAGCCTGGAACTACGAGCAGTACTTC	CASSLQGVAWNYEQYF
TRBV7-8	TRBJ1-4	-	-	TGTGCCAGCAGCTTAAGGGGGTCCGATGAAAAACTGTTTTTT	CASSLRGSDEKLFF
TRBV6-1	TRBJ1-3	-	-	TGTGCCAGCAGTGAAGACTTGACCAGATGGGGGGACACCATATATTTT	CASSEDLTRWGDTIYF
TRBV9	TRBJ1-5	-	-	TGTGCCAGCAGTCCAGGGATCGAGGGCAATCAGCCCCAGCATTTT	CASSPGIEGNQPQHF
TRBV2	TRBJ1-5	-	TRBD1	TGTGCCAGCAGGCGGACAGGGGGTCCTTATAGCAATCAGCCCCAGCATTTT	CASRRTGGPYSNQPQHF
TRBV27	TRBJ2-7	-	TRBD2	TGTGCCAGCAGTCCACTCCACGACAGCGGACTAGCCCCTGGACTCGGGCAGTACTTC	CASSPLHDSGLAPGLGQYF
TRBV6-1	TRBJ2-7	-	TRBD1	TGTGCCAGCAGGATCACGACAGGGGGCTCCTACGAGCAGTACTTC	CASRITTGGSYEQYF
TRBV7-9	TRBJ2-7	-	-	TGTGCCAGCAGCCCCCTCGGCTACGAGCAGTACTTC	CASSPLGYEQYF
TRBV5-1	TRBJ2-2	-	-	TGCGCCAGCAGCTCCGACTCGGAGGTCGCCGGGGAGCTGTTTTTT	CASSSDSEVAGELFF
TRBV28	TRBJ2-5	-	-	TGTGCCAGCAGGTCCGGGCCCCGGATTAGCCAAGAGACCCAGTACTTC	CASRSGPRISQETQYF
TRBV10-1	TRBJ2-2	-	-	TGCGCCAGGTTAAGAATGGGGTCCGGGGAGCTGTTTTTT	CARLRMGSGELFF
TRBV2	TRBJ1-6	-	TRBD1	TGTGCCAGCAGTGAAACCGGGACAGTTCATTTGGGGTCACCCCTCCACTTT	CASSETGTVHLGSPLHF
TRBV9	TRBJ2-2	-	-	TGTGCCAGCAGCGTAGATTCCGGGGAGCTGTTTTTT	CASSVDSGELFF